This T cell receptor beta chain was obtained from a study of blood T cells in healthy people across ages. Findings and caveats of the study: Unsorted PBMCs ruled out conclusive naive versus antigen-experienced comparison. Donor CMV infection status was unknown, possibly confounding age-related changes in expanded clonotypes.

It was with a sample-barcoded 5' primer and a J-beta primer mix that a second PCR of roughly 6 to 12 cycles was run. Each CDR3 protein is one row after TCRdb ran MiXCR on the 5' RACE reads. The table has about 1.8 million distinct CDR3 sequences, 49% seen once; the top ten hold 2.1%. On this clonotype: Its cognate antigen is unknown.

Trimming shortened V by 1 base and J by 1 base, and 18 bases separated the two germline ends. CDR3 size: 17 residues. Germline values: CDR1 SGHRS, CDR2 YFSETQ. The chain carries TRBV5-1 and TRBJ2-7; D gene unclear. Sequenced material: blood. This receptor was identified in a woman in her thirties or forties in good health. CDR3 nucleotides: TGCGCCAGCAGCTTGATGCCCGACGAGGAGAGGTCCTACGAGCAGTACTTC. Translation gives CASSLMPDEERSYEQYF.